One and the same sample provided the 24 T cell receptor beta chains below, sequenced in a study of CD4 T cells in relation to SARS-CoV-2 and coronaviruses. CD4+ T cells from unexposed donors were obtained before the COVID-19 pandemic (2011-2018). Isolation of CD4+ T cells took place after about 9 days in culture. For these receptors, no antigen is known. TCRdb keeps only in-frame clones here, not all; method: immunoSEQ multiplex PCR. Of about 22,000 clones listed, 60% to 85% are singletons. The sequenced sample consisted of CD4+ T cells from PBMCs, cultured in vitro. These receptors were collected from a human donor in good health.

The chain links TRBV6-5 to TRBJ1-6; 9 bases line up with TRBD1. Germline lookup yields CDR1 MNHEY and CDR2 SVGAGI. The V segment lost 6 bases and the J segment 7 bases; nucleotides outside the gene matches: 7. CDR3 length: 15 amino acids. Here the CDR3 DNA reads TGTGCCAGCAGGGGACAGGGTGGGGGAAATTCACCCCTCCACTTT. It specifies CASRGQGGGNSPLHF.

The chain uses TRBV5-1 and TRBJ2-7; 8 bases are shared with TRBD2. CDR3 length equals 17 residues. The trim removed 0 bases at V and 3 bases at J, leaving 11 bases unmatched. Germline lookup yields CDR1 SGHRS and CDR2 YFSETQ. CDR3 amino acids: CASSLDTGGPWGYEQYF. The CDR3 DNA reads TGCGCCAGCAGCTTGGACACGGGAGGGCCTTGGGGCTACGAGCAGTACTTC.

The chain couples TRBV10-1 to TRBJ1-3; D call uncertain. Looked up from germline, CDR1 is WNHNN and CDR2 is SYGVQD (reference sequence). Trimming left V 4 bases short and J 0 bases short, with 13 bases between. The CDR3 has 16 amino acids. The CDR3 DNA is TGCGCCAGCAGTGCACCGACTTCGAGCTCTGGAAACACCATATATTTT. It yields the protein CASSAPTSSSGNTIYF.

J is TRBJ1-6 and V is TRBV18; 7 bases match TRBD1. V lost 1 base and J lost 7; bases outside the gene matches: 4. Germline V gene data show CDR1 as KGHSH and CDR2 as LQKENI. CDR3 length: 15 residues. The CDR3 here is CASSPQGAGNSPLHF. The CDR3 DNA is TGTGCCAGCTCACCACAGGGGGCGGGCAATTCACCCCTCCACTTT.

The CDR3 DNA reads as TGTGCCTGCGCGACGGCTTCTAATGAAAAACTGTTTTTT. Residues: CACATASNEKLFF. V and J are TRBV30 and TRBJ1-4; D remains unclear. Germline V lookup: CDR1 GTSNPN, CDR2 SVGIG (reference sequence). Trimming shortened V by 6 bases and J by 3 bases, and 11 bases separated the two germline ends. The CDR3 consists of 13 residues.

The rearrangement joins TRBV7-9 to TRBJ2-2; D not resolved. CDR1 is SEHNR and CDR2 is FQNEAQ in the germline V gene (reference sequence). The CDR3 has 12 amino acids. Deletions cut 2 bases from V and 5 bases from J, with 3 bases between. CDR3 nucleotide sequence: TGTGCCAGCAGCTTATCGACCGGGGAGCTGTTTTTT. Translating it yields CASSLSTGELFF. Looking up the rest from reference TRBV7-9 and TRBJ2-2 gives the full variable domain: DTGVSQNPRHKITKRGQNVTFRCDPISEHNRLYWYRQTLGQGPEFLTYFQNEAQLEKSRLLSDRFSAERPKGSFSTLEIQRTEQGDSAMYLCASSLSTGELFFGEGSRLTVL.

This clone was seen a few times. The rearrangement uses TRBV6-5 and TRBJ1-5; a weak D match, TRBD1 (6 bases). With 6 bases removed from V and 4 bases from J, the gap between germline ends came to 13 bases. The CDR3 consists of 14 residues. CDR1 MNHEY and CDR2 SVGAGI come from the germline V gene. The CDR3 is CASRGPQGNQPQHF. As DNA, the CDR3 is TGTGCCAGCAGGGGACCACAGGGAAATCAGCCCCAGCATTTT.

CDR3 sequence (DNA): TGTGCCACCCCCAGACGAGGGGGAGGGCCAGGCGAGCAGTACTTC. It encodes CATPRRGGGPGEQYF. V gene TRBV10-3 combines with J gene TRBJ2-7; maybe TRBD2 (7 bases). The CDR3 is made up of 15 amino acids. Germline loops: CDR1 ENHRY, CDR2 SYGVKD. V shed 10 bases and J shed 6 bases, with 25 bases lying between them.

The chain joins TRBV29-1 to TRBJ2-3, with 9 bases lining up with TRBD1. Germline trimming cut 5 bases from V and 2 bases from J; bases unmatched to any gene: 5. Germline CDR1 is SQVTM and CDR2 is ANQGSEA. This CDR3 region has 14 residues. The CDR3 region has the DNA TGCAGCGTTCGACAGGGGGACGTCACAGATACGCAGTATTTT. Amino acids: CSVRQGDVTDTQYF.

The J gene is TRBJ2-7, the V gene TRBV4-2; TRBD2 aligns across 9 bases. Germline lookup yields CDR1 LGHNA and CDR2 YNFKEQ. The CDR3 consists of 15 residues. V was pared by 1 base and J by 4 bases, with 5 bases of the junction left unmatched. CDR3 in amino acids: CASSQGRSGSYEQYF. CDR3 in DNA: TGTGCCAGCAGCCAAGGGCGTAGCGGGAGTTACGAGCAGTACTTC.

The rearrangement uses TRBV15 and TRBJ2-5, with TRBD1 matching 8 bases. Looked up from germline, CDR1 is LNHNV and CDR2 is YYDKDF (reference sequence). The length of the CDR3 is 14 residues. V was pared by 3 bases and J by 5 bases, with 5 bases of the junction left unmatched. The CDR3 sequence is CATSSGQGGETQYF. The CDR3 region has the DNA TGTGCCACCAGCAGCGGACAGGGTGGGGAGACCCAGTACTTC.

The chain is built from TRBV18 and TRBJ2-2; possibly TRBD1 for D (5 bases). This CDR3 has 14 amino acids. Looked up from germline, CDR1 is KGHSH and CDR2 is LQKENI. Between the trimmed V and J ends, which lost 9 bases and 4 bases, there was a span of 15 bases. The CDR3 nucleotides are TGTGCCAGTGGGGCGGAGCTCAGCACCGGGGAGCTGTTTTTT. Protein: CASGAELSTGELFF.

This chain links TRBV6-5 with TRBJ1-2; D ambiguous. CDR1 is MNHEY and CDR2 is SVGAGI in the germline V gene. The CDR3 sequence is 14 residues long. The germline V and J ends were trimmed by 7 bases and 8 bases, with 20 bases remaining between them. In nucleotides, the CDR3 is TGTGCCAGCAATACCTATACTGGGATTGGAGGCTACACCTTC. It translates to CASNTYTGIGGYTF.

The V and J genes are TRBV19 and TRBJ2-5; TRBD1 agrees at 7 bases. CDR1 and CDR2 from the germline V gene are LNHDA and SQIVND (reference sequence). The CDR3 is 13 residues long. V lost 7 bases, J lost 5 bases, and 7 bases stayed unmatched. In DNA form, the CDR3 reads TGTGCCAGTAACGAGGGGGCGCGGGAGACCCAGTACTTC. This codes for CASNEGARETQYF.

This chain's CDR3 is CASSQDSSGTYNEQFF. CDR3 sequence (DNA): TGTGCCAGCAGCCAAGATAGTAGCGGGACCTACAATGAGCAGTTCTTC. The rearrangement links TRBV3-1 (or the pseudogene TRBV3-2) to TRBJ2-1, with 8 bases identical to TRBD2. J gave up 2 bases and V 0 bases, and 3 bases lay outside the gene matches. The CDR3 consists of 16 residues. Germline V CDR1 and CDR2: LGHDT, YNNKEL (reference sequence).

This clone was seen only a few times. The chain recombines TRBV30 with TRBJ1-5; D might be TRBD1 (5 bases). This CDR3 contains 15 residues. Germline loops: CDR1 GTSNPN, CDR2 SVGIG (reference sequence). V lost 0 bases and J lost 2, with 11 bases in between. The CDR3 bases are TGTGCCTGGAGTGTACGTAGGGGTGGCAATCAGCCCCAGCATTTT. Translation gives CAWSVRRGGNQPQHF.

This chain joins TRBV5-1 and TRBJ2-3; D is unclear. Germline V gene data show CDR1 as SGHRS and CDR2 as YFSETQ. The CDR3 length is 14 residues. Trimming took off 4 bases at V and 0 bases at J, with 9 bases between the two ends. The DNA for the CDR3 is TGCGCCAGCAGCCGGATTACTAGCACAGATACGCAGTATTTT. Translated, it gives CASSRITSTDTQYF.

The chain joins TRBV15 to TRBJ2-2, with 8 nucleotides matching TRBD2. The CDR3 is 17 amino acids. Germline V gene lookup returns CDR1 LNHNV and CDR2 YYDKDF (reference sequence). Trimming at V came to 4 bases and at J to 4 bases, leaving 11 bases not matched to a gene. CDR3 bases: TGTGCCACCAGCAATCCGAGCCGGGAGGGCCTCACCGGGGAGCTGTTTTTT. Residues: CATSNPSREGLTGELFF.

The chain recombines TRBV2 with TRBJ2-3; the match to TRBD2 covers 7 bases. The CDR3 is made up of 15 amino acids. Germline V lookup: CDR1 SNHLY, CDR2 FYNNEI. V lost 7 bases, J lost 3 bases, and 10 bases stayed unmatched. The CDR3 spells CASTPSGTRTDTQYF. Here the CDR3 DNA reads TGTGCCAGCACTCCTAGCGGAACTAGGACAGATACGCAGTATTTT.

The V gene is TRBV27, the J gene TRBJ2-3; 7 bases are shared with TRBD1. The CDR3 covers 14 residues. Germline V CDR1 and CDR2: MNHEY, SMNVEV (reference sequence). The J segment lost 4 bases and the V segment lost 6 bases, leaving 7 bases of the junction unmatched. CDR3 protein: CASSPGTVPDTQYF. DNA for the CDR3: TGTGCCAGCAGCCCCGGGACAGTCCCAGATACGCAGTATTTT.

This rearrangement joins TRBV5-1 to TRBJ1-2; D is unclear. V was pared by 0 bases and J by 0 bases, with 9 bases between. The germline gives CDR1 SGHRS, CDR2 YFSETQ. This CDR3 spans 15 amino acids. This CDR3 reads CASSLGQRANYGYTF. For the CDR3, the DNA is TGCGCCAGCAGCTTGGGTCAGCGAGCTAACTATGGCTACACCTTC.

The V call is TRBV28, the J call TRBJ1-1, with TRBD1 matching 10 bases. Germline loops: CDR1 MDHEN, CDR2 SYDVKM. The ends lost 6 bases at V and 4 bases at J; junction bases unmatched: 8. The CDR3 covers 15 residues. CDR3 region: CASSTTGGQLTEAFF. CDR3 DNA: TGTGCCAGCAGCACGACAGGGGGCCAGCTCACTGAAGCTTTCTTT.

The chain has TRBV5-8 and TRBJ1-5, with TRBD1 identical over 10 bases. The CDR3 sequence is 15 residues long. V dropped 0 bases and J dropped 6; count of bases not matched to a gene: 3. Per the germline V gene, CDR1 is SGHTS and CDR2 is YDEGEE. CDR3 nucleotide sequence: TGTGCCAGCAGCTTGGAGACAGGGGGCGTTCAGCCCCAGCATTTT. Protein sequence: CASSLETGGVQPQHF. Using reference TRBV5-8 and TRBJ1-5 for the parts outside the CDR3, the full variable domain is EAGVTQSPTHLIKTRGQQATLRCSPISGHTSVYWYQQALGLGLQFLLWYDEGEERNRGNFPPRFSGRQFPNYSSELNVNALELEDSALYLCASSLETGGVQPQHFGDGTRLSIL.

Here the CDR3 reads CASSTGQGGLYEQYF. For the CDR3, the DNA is TGTGCCAGCAGCACAGGACAGGGGGGCCTCTACGAGCAGTACTTC. The chain has TRBV9 and TRBJ2-7, with TRBD1 matching over 10 bases. CDR3 length equals 15 residues. The V gene's germline CDR1 is SGDLS and CDR2 YYNGEE. V lost 4 bases to trimming and J lost 3 bases; unmatched junction nucleotides: 7. The whole variable domain, filled in from reference TRBV9 and TRBJ2-7, reads DSGVTQTPKHLITATGQRVTLRCSPRSGDLSVYWYQQSLDQGLQFLIQYYNGEERAKGNILERFSAQQFPDLHSELNLSSLELGDSALYFCASSTGQGGLYEQYFGPGTRLTVT.